The next 26 T cell receptor beta chains were all read from a single sample in a study of T cell responses to AZD1222 COVID-19 vaccine (dated by TCRdb to the early 2020s). The receptor library was made with the immunoSEQ multiplex PCR assay. Sourced from immuneACCESS, this table was stored by TCRdb with only in-frame sequences that have V and J called. A share of the clones is absent; for the studies checked, an unresolved V gene accounts for under half, and the remainder has no known explanation. Here the sample has 150,000 or so clones; just over 90% occur a single time. The top ten clonotypes cover approximately 3% of the sample. The time point label, read with the paper, signifies: baseline before first vaccination. This sample's treatment or condition label indicates: meningococcal conjugate vaccine given as trial control. The starting material was peripheral blood, obtained on day 0 of MenACWY control vaccination. These receptors were taken from an adult in good health.

V usage is TRBV4-1 and J usage is TRBJ1-2, with unresolved D. This CDR3 is 14 amino acids long. Germline V CDR1 and CDR2: MGHRA, YSYEKL. Deletions cut 1 base from V and 0 bases from J, with 6 bases between. CDR3 DNA: TGCGCCAGCAGCCAAGTCCCGGCTAACTATGGCTACACCTTC. Translated: CASSQVPANYGYTF.

This clone was counted a single time. This sequence joins TRBV18 and TRBJ1-6; TRBD1 matches at 7 bases. Germline V gene lookup returns CDR1 KGHSH and CDR2 LQKENI. The CDR3 has 13 residues. V lost 3 bases to trimming and J lost 8 bases; unmatched junction nucleotides: 1. This CDR3 reads CASSPGTDSPLHF. CDR3 DNA sequence: TGTGCCAGCTCACCCGGGACAGATTCACCCCTCCACTTT.

The chain couples TRBV7-9 to TRBJ1-2, with D possibly TRBD1 on 6 matching bases. V lost 3 bases and J lost 1, with 15 bases in between. The V gene's germline CDR1 is SEHNR and CDR2 FQNEAQ (reference sequence). The CDR3 has 16 residues. The CDR3 coding sequence is TGTGCCAGCAGCTTCGTCGCAGGGGAGGGTAACTATGGCTACACCTTC. The encoded protein is CASSFVAGEGNYGYTF.

V and J are TRBV28 and TRBJ1-2; no clear D. The CDR3 spans 13 residues. Germline values: CDR1 MDHEN, CDR2 SYDVKM. The ends were cut back, 5 bases at V and 8 bases at J, with 15 bases in the middle. The CDR3 nucleotides are TGTGCCAGCAGTCCTCCCAAGCATATCGGCTACACCTTC. It yields the protein CASSPPKHIGYTF.

The chain is built from TRBV18 and TRBJ2-7; D possibly corresponds to TRBD1 (6 bases). Trimming cost V 5 bases and J 0 bases, with 23 bases left between them. Germline lookup yields CDR1 KGHSH and CDR2 LQKENI. The CDR3 has 18 amino acids. CDR3 in DNA: TGTGCCAGCTCATCTCTCAATCGCCGAGACAGGAGCTCCTACGAGCAGTACTTC. Amino acid sequence: CASSSLNRRDRSSYEQYF.

The chain has TRBV19 and TRBJ2-3; 11 bases agree with TRBD2. The CDR3 spans 14 residues. Germline values: CDR1 LNHDA, CDR2 SQIVND (reference sequence). The trim removed 7 bases at V and 1 base at J, leaving 1 base unmatched. CDR3 sequence (DNA): TGTGCCAGTAAGACTAGCGGGGGCACAGATACGCAGTATTTT. This codes for CASKTSGGTDTQYF.

This clone was detected only a few times. The chain has TRBV2 and TRBJ2-5; D may match TRBD1 or TRBD2 (5 bases each). Germline V CDR1 and CDR2: SNHLY, FYNNEI. There are 13 residues in the CDR3. V lost 8 bases and J 4 bases, leaving 14 bases between the germline ends. The CDR3 DNA is TGTGCCAGCGGGGCCGCGAGGGGAGAGACCCAGTACTTC. Translating gives CASGAARGETQYF.

V gene TRBV3-1 (or the pseudogene TRBV3-2) combines with J gene TRBJ1-1; possible D gene TRBD1, 5 bases. Trimming pared 6 bases from V and 5 bases from J, leaving 10 bases between. The CDR3 totals 12 residues. The germline V gene encodes CDR1 LGHDT and CDR2 YNNKEL (reference sequence). CDR3 coding DNA: TGTGCCAGCAGTTCTACAGGAACTGAAGCTTTCTTT. Protein sequence: CASSSTGTEAFF.

V gene TRBV10-3 combines with J gene TRBJ2-1; D is ambiguous. V dropped 6 bases and J dropped 9 bases, with 12 bases sitting between them. The CDR3 consists of 12 residues. CDR1 ENHRY and CDR2 SYGVKD come from the germline V gene. The CDR3 loop reads CAIRQASSEQFF. In DNA form, the CDR3 reads TGTGCCATCAGACAAGCGTCTAGTGAGCAGTTCTTC.

The rearrangement joins TRBV20-1 to TRBJ1-2; D gene ambiguous. V shed 3 bases and J shed 6 bases, with 17 bases lying between them. The CDR3 is 14 residues long. In germline, CDR1 is DFQATT, CDR2 SNEGSKA (reference sequence). CDR3 protein: CSASRSRKLNGYTF. DNA for the CDR3: TGCAGTGCTAGTCGTTCTCGGAAACTTAATGGCTACACCTTC.

As regards this clone: A junction end diverges from the germline sequence, so it may reflect a read error. Other nucleotide sequences in the sample specify the same CDR3. V and J are TRBV2 and TRBJ1-5, with TRBD1 as a possible D gene (5 bases). The germline V gene encodes CDR1 SNHLY and CDR2 FYNNEI. The CDR3 spans 13 residues. CDR3 residues: CASSEEGNQPQHF. CDR3 nucleotides: TGTGCTAGCAGTGAAGAGGGGAATCAGCCCCAGCATTTT.

This clone was observed a few times. The V call is TRBV29-1, the J call TRBJ1-2; D gene unclear. This CDR3 comprises 12 residues. V lost 7 bases to trimming and J lost 4 bases, with 13 bases between them. CDR1 is SQVTM and CDR2 is ANQGSEA in the germline V gene. The CDR3 protein is CSAAYTSYGYTF. Here the CDR3 DNA reads TGCAGCGCTGCCTATACAAGCTATGGCTACACCTTC.

V is TRBV13 and J is TRBJ2-1; 13 bases match TRBD2. This CDR3 has 16 amino acids. Trimming took 2 bases from V and 5 from J; bases not matched to a gene: 3. Germline V lookup: CDR1 PRHDT, CDR2 FYEKMQ (reference sequence). The CDR3 nucleotides are TGTGCCAGCAGCTTATGGACTAGCGGGAGTCACAATGAGCAGTTCTTC. As protein: CASSLWTSGSHNEQFF. The entire variable domain, with the rest obtained from reference TRBV13 and TRBJ2-1, is as follows: AAGVIQSPRHLIKEKRETATLKCYPIPRHDTVYWYQQGPGQDPQFLISFYEKMQSDKGSIPDRFSAQQFSDYHSELNMSSLELGDSALYFCASSLWTSGSHNEQFFGPGTRLTVL.

This chain joins TRBV7-9 and TRBJ1-2; D perhaps matches TRBD1 (5 bases). This CDR3 is 12 amino acids long. Germline V gene sequence: CDR1 SEHNR, CDR2 FQNEAQ (reference sequence). V was clipped by 4 bases and J by 6 bases, with 9 bases between them. CDR3 coding DNA: TGTGCCAGCAGCTACCAGGGACATGGCTACACCTTC. This encodes CASSYQGHGYTF.

The CDR3 spells CASSDSSTSGTDTQYF. The CDR3 nucleotides read TGTGCCAGCAGTGACTCTTCCACTAGCGGGACAGATACGCAGTATTTT. V gene TRBV6-4 combines with J gene TRBJ2-3; the match to TRBD2 covers 9 bases. CDR1 is MRHNA and CDR2 is SNTAGT in the germline V gene. The CDR3 spans 16 residues. V gave up 0 bases and J gave up 3 bases; unmatched junction bases: 4.

The genes are TRBV5-1 and TRBJ2-5; unclear D gene. The CDR3 is 15 amino acids. The germline gives CDR1 SGHRS, CDR2 YFSETQ. V dropped 0 bases and J dropped 5 bases, with 14 bases sitting between them. The DNA for the CDR3 is TGCGCCAGCAGCTTGGAGTTACTGGCTGTGGAGACCCAGTACTTC. This translates into CASSLELLAVETQYF.

V usage is TRBV7-9 and J usage is TRBJ1-3; perhaps TRBD1 as D (5 bases). Germline lookup yields CDR1 SEHNR and CDR2 FQNEAQ (reference sequence). Deletions cut 5 bases from V and 4 bases from J, with 9 bases between. The CDR3 is made up of 13 amino acids. The CDR3 region is CASSPGGGNTIYF. The CDR3 DNA sequence: TGTGCCAGCAGCCCCGGGGGGGGAAACACCATATATTTT.

The chain uses TRBV14 and TRBJ1-1; no clear D gene. CDR1 SGHDN and CDR2 FVKESK come from the germline V gene. This CDR3 is built from 15 residues. V was trimmed by 0 bases and J by 4 bases, leaving 12 bases between them. CDR3 DNA sequence: TGTGCCAGCAGCCAAGATCCGGCAGCTCCCACTGAAGCTTTCTTT. Encoded protein: CASSQDPAAPTEAFF.

The chain combines TRBV5-1 with TRBJ2-3; TRBD1 is a possible D gene (5 bases). Trimming took 4 bases from V and 6 from J, leaving 12 bases between them. CDR1 and CDR2 from the germline V gene are SGHRS and YFSETQ. The CDR3 has 13 residues. In nucleotides, the CDR3 is TGCGCCAGCAGCGGGGCGACTTCCGATACGCAGTATTTT. Translated, it gives CASSGATSDTQYF. The full variable domain, in which reference TRBV5-1 and TRBJ2-3 provide the parts outside the CDR3, is KAGVTQTPRYLIKTRGQQVTLSCSPISGHRSVSWYQQTPGQGLQFLFEYFSETQRNKGNFPGRFSGRQFSNSRSEMNVSTLELGDSALYLCASSGATSDTQYFGPGTRLTVL.

The rearrangement uses TRBV19 and TRBJ1-2, with a tentative D call TRBD1 (5 bases). The CDR3 spans 14 residues. Germline V gene sequence: CDR1 LNHDA, CDR2 SQIVND (reference sequence). V dropped 3 bases and J dropped 2 bases, with 10 bases sitting between them. This chain's CDR3 is CASSMGTVNYGYTF. The CDR3, as DNA: TGTGCCAGTAGTATGGGGACGGTCAACTATGGCTACACCTTC.

The chain couples TRBV28 to TRBJ2-5, with D possibly being TRBD1 (5 bases). Trimming removed 2 bases from V and 6 bases from J, with 13 bases in between. Per germline, CDR1 MDHEN and CDR2 SYDVKM. This CDR3 contains 14 residues. CDR3 residues: CASSLQGLKKTQYF. CDR3 nucleotide sequence: TGTGCCAGCAGTTTACAGGGTCTAAAGAAGACCCAGTACTTC.

The chain has TRBV7-2 and TRBJ2-7; 9 nucleotides match TRBD1. The germline V gene encodes CDR1 SGHTA and CDR2 FQGNSA. CDR3 length: 15 amino acids. Trimming took 4 bases from V and 6 from J; bases not matched to a gene: 10. The CDR3 reads CASSSRGGQGLEQYF. DNA for the CDR3: TGTGCCAGCAGCTCTAGGGGGGGACAGGGTCTCGAGCAGTACTTC.

The gene calls are TRBV19 and TRBJ2-5, with D perhaps being TRBD1 or TRBD2 (5 bases each). The V end lost 2 bases, the J end lost 7 bases, and 23 bases lay between the germline ends. This CDR3 region has 17 residues. Germline CDR1 LNHDA, CDR2 SQIVND (reference sequence). The CDR3 reads CASSIHIMGPASGTQYF. DNA of the CDR3: TGTGCCAGTAGTATACACATCATGGGACCAGCGTCAGGGACCCAGTACTTC.

The table lists this clone with a few counts. The CDR3 sequence is CASRSRGPVTEAFF. The DNA of the CDR3 is TGTGCCAGCAGATCCAGGGGGCCGGTCACTGAAGCTTTCTTT. The V call is TRBV27, the J call TRBJ1-1, with TRBD1 matching 8 bases. With V trimmed by 6 bases and J by 4 bases, 7 bases remained unmatched. The CDR3 length is 14 residues. The V gene's germline CDR1 is MNHEY and CDR2 SMNVEV (reference sequence).

The J gene is TRBJ2-6, the V gene TRBV6-1; either TRBD1 or TRBD2 may supply D (5 bases each). The germline V gene has CDR1 MNHNS and CDR2 SASEGT. Deletions cut 4 bases from V and 0 bases from J, with 13 bases between. The length of the CDR3 is 17 residues. CDR3 region: CASSAPGPSSGANVLTF. For the CDR3, the DNA is TGTGCCAGCAGTGCTCCGGGACCAAGCTCTGGGGCCAACGTCCTGACTTTC.

V gene TRBV30 combines with J gene TRBJ1-1; D perhaps matches TRBD1 (6 bases). The CDR3 totals 13 residues. Between the trimmed V and J ends, which lost 7 bases and 4 bases, there was a span of 16 bases. Germline lookup yields CDR1 GTSNPN and CDR2 SVGIG (reference sequence). In DNA form, the CDR3 reads TGTGCCTCATCCTCGGGACAAATCACTGAAGCTTTCTTT. This codes for CASSSGQITEAFF.